The entry below describes one TCR beta chain. This specimen belongs to a study of blood T cells in healthy people across ages. The CDR3 length is 12 residues. Trimming pared 8 bases from V and 5 bases from J, leaving 11 bases between. Germline assignment: CDR1 SGHTA and CDR2 FQGNSA. Researchers isolated at least 6.5 million PBMCs per sample. Each sample yielded at least 5 micrograms of PBMC total RNA. Using a J-beta primer mix together with a sample-barcoded 5' primer, a second PCR was run for about 6 to 12 cycles. From the 5' RACE reads, TCRdb called clonotypes with MiXCR, one entry per CDR3 protein. The sample carries about 800,000 distinct CDR3 sequences, 58% recorded once.

The clonotype comes from a man younger than 45 in good health. The J gene is TRBJ2-3, the V gene TRBV7-2, with D unresolved. Sample: blood. Written as DNA, the CDR3 is TGTGCCAGCGGACCCTATGGAGATACGCAGTATTTT. Protein: CASGPYGDTQYF.